Below, one T cell receptor (beta chain) is given with its context. The source of the sample is a study of early T cells in non-severe SARS-CoV-2 infection. Using its own MiXCR run on the 5' RACE reads, TCRdb lists one record per CDR3 protein. The table has tens of thousands of distinct CDR3 sequences, about an eighth seen once. The CDR3 is 16 residues long. V shed 6 bases, J shed 2 bases, and the junction held 10 bases outside the gene matches. Per germline, CDR1 MNHEY and CDR2 SVGAGI. Sequenced: whole blood. The clonotype was recovered from an adult who was a healthcare worker with PCR-confirmed SARS-CoV-2 infection or an uninfected control (not recorded which). The chain combines TRBV6-5 with TRBJ1-5; 7 bases are a match to TRBD1. The CDR3 coding sequence is TGTGCCAGCAGAGACAGGGCATCATCTGGCAATCAGCCCCAGCATTTT. This codes for CASRDRASSGNQPQHF.